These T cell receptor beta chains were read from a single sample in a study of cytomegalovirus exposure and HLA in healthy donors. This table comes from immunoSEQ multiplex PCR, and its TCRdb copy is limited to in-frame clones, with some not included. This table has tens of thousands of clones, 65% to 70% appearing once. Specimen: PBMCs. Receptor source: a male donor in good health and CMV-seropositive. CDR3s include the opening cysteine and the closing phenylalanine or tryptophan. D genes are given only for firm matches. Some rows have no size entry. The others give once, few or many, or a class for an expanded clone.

CDR3aa: CASSPPPAGPLSYEQYF
CDR3nt: TGTGCCAGCTCACCACCCCCAGCGGGACCCTTGAGCTACGAGCAGTACTTC
abundance: -
len: 17
j_gene: TRBJ2-7
d_gene: TRBD2
v_gene: TRBV18

CDR3aa: CASSEGGGWAYEQYF
CDR3nt: TGTGCCAGCAGTGAAGGGGGAGGATGGGCCTACGAGCAGTACTTC
abundance: -
len: 15
j_gene: TRBJ2-7
d_gene: -
v_gene: TRBV2

CDR3aa: CASSASGGSYNEQFF
CDR3nt: TGTGCCAGCAGTGCTAGCGGGGGCTCCTACAATGAGCAGTTCTTC
abundance: -
len: 15
j_gene: TRBJ2-1
d_gene: TRBD2
v_gene: TRBV2

CDR3aa: CASSSQGPQPQHF
CDR3nt: TGTGCCAGCAGTTCTCAGGGCCCTCAGCCCCAGCATTTT
abundance: few
len: 13
j_gene: TRBJ1-5
d_gene: -
v_gene: TRBV27

CDR3aa: CASSADRAYGYTF
CDR3nt: TGTGCCAGCAGCGCAGACAGGGCCTATGGCTACACCTTC
abundance: -
len: 13
j_gene: TRBJ1-2
d_gene: TRBD1
v_gene: TRBV7-7

CDR3aa: CAISGTGPNEAFF
CDR3nt: TGTGCCATCAGTGGGACAGGGCCTAATGAAGCTTTCTTT
abundance: -
len: 13
j_gene: TRBJ1-1
d_gene: TRBD1
v_gene: TRBV10-3

CDR3aa: CASSAQPGQGYNEQFF
CDR3nt: TGTGCCAGCAGTGCCCAACCGGGACAGGGCTACAATGAGCAGTTCTTC
abundance: -
len: 16
j_gene: TRBJ2-1
d_gene: TRBD1
v_gene: TRBV6-4

CDR3aa: CASSPDRGHTEAFF
CDR3nt: TGTGCCAGCAGTCCCGACAGGGGTCACACTGAAGCTTTCTTT
abundance: -
len: 14
j_gene: TRBJ1-1
d_gene: TRBD1
v_gene: TRBV6-5

CDR3aa: CASSIGYNEQFF
CDR3nt: TGTGCCAGTAGTATCGGCTACAATGAGCAGTTCTTC
abundance: few
len: 12
j_gene: TRBJ2-1
d_gene: -
v_gene: TRBV19

CDR3aa: CASGEVTLRHTIYF
CDR3nt: TGTGCCTCCGGGGAGGTAACCCTCAGACACACCATATATTTT
abundance: few
len: 14
j_gene: TRBJ1-3
d_gene: -
v_gene: TRBV30

CDR3aa: CASSASGTGADTQYF
CDR3nt: TGTGCCAGCAGCGCGTCCGGGACAGGGGCAGATACGCAGTATTTT
abundance: -
len: 15
j_gene: TRBJ2-3
d_gene: TRBD1
v_gene: TRBV9

CDR3aa: CASSLGTSTDTQYF
CDR3nt: TGCGCCAGCAGCCTTGGGACTTCCACAGATACGCAGTATTTT
abundance: -
len: 14
j_gene: TRBJ2-3
d_gene: -
v_gene: TRBV5-1

CDR3aa: CASHDRPNTGELFF
CDR3nt: TGTGCCAGCCATGACAGGCCGAACACCGGGGAGCTGTTTTTT
abundance: -
len: 14
j_gene: TRBJ2-2
d_gene: -
v_gene: TRBV5-5

CDR3aa: CASSLVRDTEAFF
CDR3nt: TGTGCCAGCAGCTTAGTGCGGGACACTGAAGCTTTCTTT
abundance: -
len: 13
j_gene: TRBJ1-1
d_gene: -
v_gene: TRBV13

CDR3aa: CASSPGDSLVYGYTF
CDR3nt: TGTGCCAGCAGTCCGGGGGACAGCTTAGTTTATGGCTACACCTTC
abundance: few
len: 15
j_gene: TRBJ1-2
d_gene: TRBD1
v_gene: TRBV28

CDR3aa: CASTLLGADTQYF
CDR3nt: TGTGCCAGCACGCTCCTAGGGGCAGATACGCAGTATTTT
abundance: -
len: 13
j_gene: TRBJ2-3
d_gene: -
v_gene: TRBV27

CDR3aa: CASSQWDRVYEQYF
CDR3nt: TGCGCCAGCAGCCAGTGGGACAGGGTCTACGAGCAGTACTTC
abundance: once
len: 14
j_gene: TRBJ2-7
d_gene: TRBD1
v_gene: TRBV5-1

CDR3aa: CASSPLISPTGRSEAFF
CDR3nt: TGTGCCAGCAGTCCGTTAATTTCCCCGACAGGGAGGAGTGAAGCTTTCTTT
abundance: -
len: 17
j_gene: TRBJ1-1
d_gene: TRBD1
v_gene: TRBV7-9

CDR3aa: CASSEALTGPVTEAFF
CDR3nt: TGTGCCAGCAGTGAAGCGCTGACAGGGCCAGTGACTGAAGCTTTCTTT
abundance: -
len: 16
j_gene: TRBJ1-1
d_gene: TRBD1
v_gene: TRBV2

CDR3aa: CASSETSGIRETQYF
CDR3nt: TGTGCCAGCAGTGAAACTAGCGGGATCCGAGAGACCCAGTACTTC
abundance: -
len: 15
j_gene: TRBJ2-5
d_gene: TRBD2
v_gene: TRBV2

CDR3aa: CASSIADTSSYEQYF
CDR3nt: TGTGCCAGCTCAATAGCGGACACGTCATCCTACGAGCAGTACTTC
abundance: -
len: 15
j_gene: TRBJ2-7
d_gene: -
v_gene: TRBV18

CDR3aa: CAWMGSGQETQYF
CDR3nt: TGTGCCTGGATGGGTTCGGGCCAAGAGACCCAGTACTTC
abundance: few
len: 13
j_gene: TRBJ2-5
d_gene: -
v_gene: TRBV30

CDR3aa: CASSRGAGELFF
CDR3nt: TGTGCCAGCAGCCGGGGGGCGGGGGAGCTGTTTTTT
abundance: -
len: 12
j_gene: TRBJ2-2
d_gene: -
v_gene: TRBV6-1

CDR3aa: CAWGAGFPNEQFF
CDR3nt: TGTGCCTGGGGGGCGGGATTCCCCAATGAGCAGTTCTTC
abundance: -
len: 13
j_gene: TRBJ2-1
d_gene: -
v_gene: TRBV30

CDR3aa: CASSLTGTVNSEQYF
CDR3nt: TGTGCCAGCAGTCTCACCGGGACAGTGAATTCGGAGCAGTACTTC
abundance: -
len: 15
j_gene: TRBJ2-7
d_gene: TRBD1
v_gene: TRBV27

CDR3aa: CASEAQAGGPGANVLTF
CDR3nt: TGCGCCAGCGAAGCGCAAGCGGGGGGGCCTGGGGCCAACGTCCTGACTTTC
abundance: -
len: 17
j_gene: TRBJ2-6
d_gene: TRBD2
v_gene: TRBV4-1

CDR3aa: CASSQELRFAKQYF
CDR3nt: TGTGCCAGCAGCCAAGAACTGAGATTCGCGAAGCAGTACTTC
abundance: -
len: 14
j_gene: TRBJ2-7
d_gene: -
v_gene: TRBV14

CDR3aa: CASRPGTNYGYTF
CDR3nt: TGTGCCAGCAGGCCCGGGACAAACTATGGCTACACCTTC
abundance: once
len: 13
j_gene: TRBJ1-2
d_gene: -
v_gene: TRBV6-1

CDR3aa: CASSLSGERQPQHF
CDR3nt: TGTGCCAGCAGCTTATCGGGGGAGCGGCAGCCCCAGCATTTT
abundance: few
len: 14
j_gene: TRBJ1-5
d_gene: -
v_gene: TRBV5-4

CDR3aa: CASSKQYLGPQYF
CDR3nt: TGTGCCAGCAGCAAACAGTATCTTGGCCCCCAGTATTTT
abundance: -
len: 13
j_gene: TRBJ2-3
d_gene: -
v_gene: TRBV5-6

CDR3aa: CASSPPQGYEQYF
CDR3nt: TGTGCCAGCTCACCACCCCAGGGGTACGAGCAGTACTTC
abundance: -
len: 13
j_gene: TRBJ2-7
d_gene: -
v_gene: TRBV18

CDR3aa: CASSQELAGTTDTQYF
CDR3nt: TGCGCCAGCAGCCAAGAGCTGGCGGGGACCACAGATACGCAGTATTTT
abundance: -
len: 16
j_gene: TRBJ2-3
d_gene: -
v_gene: TRBV4-1

CDR3aa: CASSLERDSYEQYF
CDR3nt: TGCGCCAGCAGCCTAGAGCGGGATTCCTACGAGCAGTACTTC
abundance: -
len: 14
j_gene: TRBJ2-7
d_gene: TRBD2
v_gene: TRBV4-1

CDR3aa: CAWSGGRGRETQYF
CDR3nt: TGTGCCTGGAGTGGAGGGCGGGGGAGGGAGACCCAGTACTTC
abundance: -
len: 14
j_gene: TRBJ2-5
d_gene: TRBD2
v_gene: TRBV30

CDR3aa: CASSMGTSGGAGTQYF
CDR3nt: TGTGCCAGTAGTATGGGGACTAGCGGGGGCGCAGGGACCCAGTACTTC
abundance: -
len: 16
j_gene: TRBJ2-5
d_gene: TRBD2
v_gene: TRBV19

CDR3aa: CASSPSLAGEETQYF
CDR3nt: TGTGCCAGCAGCCCATCACTAGCGGGGGAAGAGACCCAGTACTTC
abundance: -
len: 15
j_gene: TRBJ2-5
d_gene: TRBD2
v_gene: TRBV2

CDR3aa: CASSTYLAGGPSEQFF
CDR3nt: TGTGCCAGTAGTACCTATCTAGCGGGGGGGCCTAGTGAGCAGTTCTTC
abundance: -
len: 16
j_gene: TRBJ2-1
d_gene: TRBD2
v_gene: TRBV19

CDR3aa: CAWSWGGTEAFF
CDR3nt: TGTGCCTGGAGTTGGGGGGGGACTGAAGCTTTCTTT
abundance: -
len: 12
j_gene: TRBJ1-1
d_gene: -
v_gene: TRBV30

CDR3aa: CASSLGQGYEQFF
CDR3nt: TGTGCCAGCAGCTTAGGACAGGGGTATGAGCAGTTCTTC
abundance: few
len: 13
j_gene: TRBJ2-1
d_gene: TRBD1
v_gene: TRBV7-2

CDR3aa: CASSDDRYEQYF
CDR3nt: TGTGCCAGCAGCGACGACAGATACGAGCAGTACTTC
abundance: -
len: 12
j_gene: TRBJ2-7
d_gene: -
v_gene: TRBV9

CDR3aa: CASSQEDGLPANYGYTF
CDR3nt: TGTGCCAGCAGTCAGGAGGACGGCCTCCCAGCTAACTATGGCTACACCTTC
abundance: -
len: 17
j_gene: TRBJ1-2
d_gene: -
v_gene: TRBV7-9

CDR3aa: CASSLKDRTSSYEQYF
CDR3nt: TGTGCCAGCAGTTTAAAAGACAGGACTAGCTCCTACGAGCAGTACTTC
abundance: -
len: 16
j_gene: TRBJ2-7
d_gene: -
v_gene: TRBV6-5

CDR3aa: CASSSGGDEQFF
CDR3nt: TGTGCCAGCAGCAGCGGGGGCGATGAGCAGTTCTTC
abundance: once
len: 12
j_gene: TRBJ2-1
d_gene: -
v_gene: TRBV21-1

CDR3aa: CASSRRDITYEQYF
CDR3nt: TGTGCCAGCAGTCGCCGGGACATTACCTACGAGCAGTACTTC
abundance: -
len: 14
j_gene: TRBJ2-7
d_gene: -
v_gene: TRBV2

CDR3aa: CASSLLYAGPYEQYF
CDR3nt: TGCGCCAGCAGCTTGTTATACGCGGGACCATACGAGCAGTACTTC
abundance: -
len: 15
j_gene: TRBJ2-7
d_gene: -
v_gene: TRBV5-1

CDR3aa: CASSLGTSGGPYEQYF
CDR3nt: TGTGCCAGCAGCTTGGGGACTAGCGGGGGGCCCTACGAGCAGTACTTC
abundance: -
len: 16
j_gene: TRBJ2-7
d_gene: TRBD2
v_gene: TRBV11-2

CDR3aa: CASRRLPQGGDGYTF
CDR3nt: TGTGCCAGCCGGCGGCTTCCCCAAGGGGGGGATGGCTACACCTTC
abundance: -
len: 15
j_gene: TRBJ1-2
d_gene: -
v_gene: TRBV4-2

CDR3aa: CSATGSQPQHF
CDR3nt: TGCAGTGCCACAGGGAGCCAGCCCCAGCATTTT
abundance: -
len: 11
j_gene: TRBJ1-5
d_gene: -
v_gene: TRBV20-1

CDR3aa: CASSLNYGEKLFF
CDR3nt: TGTGCCAGCAGCTTAAACTATGGTGAAAAACTGTTTTTT
abundance: -
len: 13
j_gene: TRBJ1-4
d_gene: -
v_gene: TRBV7-2

CDR3aa: CASSDPGQGIYGYTF
CDR3nt: TGCGCCAGCAGTGACCCGGGACAGGGAATCTATGGCTACACCTTC
abundance: -
len: 15
j_gene: TRBJ1-2
d_gene: TRBD1
v_gene: TRBV10-2

CDR3aa: CASSFSSGVTDTQYF
CDR3nt: TGTGCCAGCAGCTTCTCTAGCGGGGTCACAGATACGCAGTATTTT
abundance: -
len: 15
j_gene: TRBJ2-3
d_gene: TRBD2
v_gene: TRBV7-6

CDR3aa: CASSFAGGSGGYTF
CDR3nt: TGCGCCAGCAGCTTTGCGGGAGGATCAGGTGGCTACACCTTC
abundance: -
len: 14
j_gene: TRBJ1-2
d_gene: -
v_gene: TRBV5-1

CDR3aa: CASNDPGTGYNEQFF
CDR3nt: TGTGCCAGCAACGATCCCGGGACAGGCTACAATGAGCAGTTCTTC
abundance: -
len: 15
j_gene: TRBJ2-1
d_gene: TRBD1
v_gene: TRBV9

CDR3aa: CASSPRPGQGVYEQYF
CDR3nt: TGCGCCAGCAGCCCGCGACCGGGACAGGGGGTCTACGAGCAGTACTTC
abundance: -
len: 16
j_gene: TRBJ2-7
d_gene: TRBD1
v_gene: TRBV5-1